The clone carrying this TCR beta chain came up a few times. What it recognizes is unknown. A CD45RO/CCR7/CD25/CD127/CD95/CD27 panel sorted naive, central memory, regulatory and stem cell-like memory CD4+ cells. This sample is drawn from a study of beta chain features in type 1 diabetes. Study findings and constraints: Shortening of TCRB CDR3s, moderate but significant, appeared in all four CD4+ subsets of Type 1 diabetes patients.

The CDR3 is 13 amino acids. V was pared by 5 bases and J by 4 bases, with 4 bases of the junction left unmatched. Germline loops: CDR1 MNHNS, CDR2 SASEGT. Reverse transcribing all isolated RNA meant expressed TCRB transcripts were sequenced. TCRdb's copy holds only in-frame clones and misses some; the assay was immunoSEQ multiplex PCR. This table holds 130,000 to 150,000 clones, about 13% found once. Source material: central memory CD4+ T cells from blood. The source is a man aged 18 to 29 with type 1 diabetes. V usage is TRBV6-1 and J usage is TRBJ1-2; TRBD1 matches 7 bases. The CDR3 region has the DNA TGTGCCAGCAGTCGACAGGGACCCTATGGCTACACCTTC. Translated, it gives CASSRQGPYGYTF.